This entry lists 15 T cell receptor beta chains sequenced from one sample in a study of T cell repertoires in cytomegalovirus infection. One entry per CDR3 protein results from TCRdb running MiXCR on the reads. The sample consists of a few hundred thousand distinct CDR3 sequences, roughly 29% of them appearing once. The sample taken for sequencing was PBMCs. Receptors originate from a human donor in good health (CMV status not recorded). Some clones in this sample may be carry-over from other donors' samples.

The chain joins TRBV6-2 or TRBV6-3 to TRBJ2-1; possibly TRBD2 for D (5 bases). Trimming stripped 5 bases from V and 9 bases from J, with 11 bases between. Germline lookup yields CDR1 MNHEY and CDR2 SVGEGT. The CDR3 has 12 residues. The CDR3 region is CASSERWGEQFF. Written as DNA, the CDR3 is TGTGCCAGCAGTGAGCGGTGGGGTGAGCAGTTCTTC.

V gene TRBV12-3 or TRBV12-4 combines with J gene TRBJ2-2; the D gene is possibly TRBD1 (5 bases). This CDR3 spans 14 amino acids. Trimming shortened V by 6 bases and J by 2 bases, and 10 bases separated the two germline ends. The CDR3 sequence: CASSRRGNTGELFF. CDR3 DNA: TGTGCCAGCAGCCGTAGGGGAAACACCGGGGAGCTGTTTTTT.

This clonotype was counted ten times or more. The rearrangement joins TRBV7-6 to TRBJ2-3; TRBD2 matches 10 bases. V trimming: 1 base; J trimming: 1 base; junction bases outside the gene matches: 5. This CDR3 is 17 amino acids long. The germline V gene has CDR1 SGHVS and CDR2 FNYEAQ. The CDR3 region has the DNA TGTGCCAGCAGCTTAGTCCCTAGCGGGAGTGGCACAGATACGCAGTATTTT. Protein: CASSLVPSGSGTDTQYF.

The CDR3 bases are TGTGCCAGTAGTACCGGGGCCCGGAAGGTAGAAAAACTGTTTTTT. It codes for CASSTGARKVEKLFF. The chain carries TRBV19 and TRBJ1-4, with D maybe TRBD1 (5 bases). The V end lost 4 bases, the J end lost 8 bases, and 17 bases lay between the germline ends. Germline V gives CDR1 LNHDA, CDR2 SQIVND (reference sequence). The CDR3 spans 15 residues.

This clonotype was recorded many times. The chain joins TRBV7-2 to TRBJ1-4, with 8 bases fitting TRBD1. After removal of 5 bases from V and 5 bases from J, the junction contained 7 bases not matched to a gene. The CDR3 runs 15 residues. Germline V lookup: CDR1 SGHTA, CDR2 FQGNSA. This chain's CDR3 is CASSPGQGTNEKLFF. In nucleotides, the CDR3 is TGTGCCAGCAGCCCAGGACAGGGCACAAATGAAAAACTGTTTTTT.

The CDR3 coding sequence is TGTGCCAGCAGCCACACAAAAGCGGGGCTGTGGGACAATGAGCAGTTCTTC. It yields the protein CASSHTKAGLWDNEQFF. The chain uses TRBV11-3 and TRBJ2-1; 7 bases fit TRBD2. The CDR3 covers 17 residues. Losses at the gene ends were 5 bases for V and 5 bases for J; bases not matched to a gene: 15. Germline lookup yields CDR1 SGHNT and CDR2 YENEEA.

The genes are TRBV12-3 or TRBV12-4 and TRBJ2-1; D is unresolved. The V end was cut by 0 bases, the J end by 7 bases, with 4 bases between. The CDR3 is made up of 12 amino acids. CDR3 DNA sequence: TGTGCCAGCAGTTTAGCGCAGAATGAGCAGTTCTTC. It specifies CASSLAQNEQFF.

The V call is TRBV5-6, the J call TRBJ2-5; 7 bases fit TRBD2. The germline gives CDR1 SGHDT, CDR2 YYEEEE. J was trimmed by 2 bases and V by 5 bases; bases with no gene match: 15. The CDR3 totals 17 residues. CDR3 sequence (DNA): TGTGCCAGCAGGGGAGTGCGTCGGACTAGAAATCAAGAGACCCAGTACTTC. As protein: CASRGVRRTRNQETQYF.

V usage is TRBV6-5 and J usage is TRBJ1-1, with 7 positions matching TRBD1. Germline trimming cut 4 bases from V and 9 bases from J; bases unmatched to any gene: 14. Germline V gene sequence: CDR1 MNHEY, CDR2 SVGAGI. The CDR3 totals 15 residues. CDR3 sequence reads: CASSSQPGTEIQAFF. DNA of the CDR3: TGTGCCAGCAGTTCCCAACCCGGGACAGAGATCCAAGCTTTCTTT.

The chain combines TRBV2 with TRBJ2-1; D is unresolved. The V gene's germline CDR1 is SNHLY and CDR2 FYNNEI. With 6 bases removed from V and 0 bases from J, the gap between germline ends came to 12 bases. The CDR3 is made up of 15 amino acids. CDR3 residues: CASSQLENSYNEQFF. CDR3 in DNA: TGTGCCAGCAGCCAACTCGAAAACTCCTACAATGAGCAGTTCTTC.

The chain carries TRBV7-9 and TRBJ1-1; D is perhaps TRBD1 (6 bases). V was clipped by 1 base and J by 10 bases, with 16 bases between them. The CDR3 length is 14 residues. CDR1 is SEHNR and CDR2 is FQNEAQ in the germline V gene (reference sequence). CDR3 in amino acids: CASSLGGGAWGAFF. In DNA, the CDR3 is TGTGCCAGCAGCTTAGGCGGGGGCGCTTGGGGAGCTTTCTTT.

The chain couples TRBV20-1 to TRBJ2-3, with 7 bases fitting TRBD2. Trimming took 0 bases from V and 3 from J; bases not matched to a gene: 6. The germline CDR1 and CDR2 sequences are DFQATT and SNEGSKA (reference sequence). The CDR3 covers 15 residues. The CDR3 DNA reads as TGCAGTGCTAGAGATCGGGGCGGGAGAACAGATACGCAGTATTTT. Translated, it gives CSARDRGGRTDTQYF.

The gene calls are TRBV28 and TRBJ1-2; D is undetermined. The germline CDR1 and CDR2 sequences are MDHEN and SYDVKM. V dropped 7 bases and J dropped 7 bases, with 19 bases sitting between them. This CDR3 spans 14 amino acids. The DNA for the CDR3 is TGTGCCAGCAACCCAGACCGCCCGGACGGTGGCTACACCTTC. Amino acid sequence: CASNPDRPDGGYTF.

This clonotype was found a few times. The chain is built from TRBV2 and TRBJ1-4, with unresolved D. Germline CDR1 reads SNHLY; CDR2 reads FYNNEI. The CDR3 is 14 residues long. V gave up 3 bases and J gave up 5 bases, with 10 bases separating them. The CDR3 here is CASSDFQENEKLFF. As DNA, the CDR3 is TGTGCCAGCAGTGATTTTCAGGAGAATGAAAAACTGTTTTTT.

CDR3 nucleotides: TGTGCCAGCAGCCGGACAGACGAAGAGACCCAGTACTTC. Amino acid sequence: CASSRTDEETQYF. J is TRBJ2-5 and V is TRBV7-2; weak D call: TRBD1 (6 bases). CDR1 and CDR2 from the germline V gene are SGHTA and FQGNSA. V dropped 5 bases and J dropped 3 bases, with 10 bases sitting between them. The CDR3 is 13 residues long.